This TCR beta chain stems from a study of T-cell memory formation after mild COVID-19. Study as a whole: Clusters were largely donor specific. General study findings and limits: The main location of contracting CD4+ clones was CM and EM, and that of contracting CD8+ clones was EMRA.

Germline CDR1 is MNHEY and CDR2 is SMNVEV (reference sequence). V lost 3 bases to trimming and J lost 6 bases, with 17 bases between them. This CDR3 spans 16 amino acids. A few counts support this clonotype. No antigen is known for it. TCRdb re-derived calls from the 5' RACE reads in MiXCR, one entry per CDR3 protein. The sample consists of under 300,000 distinct CDR3 sequences, around 15% of them appearing once. This receptor was taken from a man aged 18 to 29 who had mild COVID-19 (a few samples of this study predate the infection). Cell type and time point are not known. What was sequenced was PBMCs or a T cell subset sorted from them (not recorded which). The chain couples TRBV27 to TRBJ2-2; D may be TRBD1 (7 bases). DNA for the CDR3: TGTGCCAGCAGTTTTTTTCAGGGGGGCATCCCCGGGGAGCTGTTTTTT. This encodes CASSFFQGGIPGELFF.